This entry lists 10 T cell receptor beta chains sequenced from one sample in a study of CD8 T cells in ankylosing spondylitis. TCRdb re-called the 5' RACE reads through MiXCR, storing one row per CDR3 protein. The data hold a few hundred thousand distinct CDR3 sequences, with around 20% observed a single time. General study findings and limits: A motif of seven or eight highly homologous TCR beta variants was seen as apparently characteristic of ankylosing spondylitis blood.

These receptors have no identified antigens. Sequenced input: blood, either unsorted or a sorted T cell fraction (not recorded which). The receptors derive from a male donor with ankylosing spondylitis.

The chain is built from TRBV7-3 and TRBJ1-1; perhaps TRBD1 as D (6 bases). Germline lookup yields CDR1 SGHTA and CDR2 FQGTGA. The V end lost 6 bases, the J end lost 5 bases, and 16 bases lay between the germline ends. The CDR3 spans 14 residues. This CDR3 is CASSPAGGATEAFF. The DNA of the CDR3 is TGTGCCAGCAGTCCAGCCGGGGGCGCGACTGAAGCTTTCTTT. Based on the CDR3 plus reference TRBV7-3 and TRBJ1-1, the full variable domain is GAGVSQTPSNKVTEKGKYVELRCDPISGHTALYWYRQSLGQGPEFLIYFQGTGAADDSGLPNDRFFAVRPEGSVSTLKIQRTERGDSAVYLCASSPAGGATEAFFGQGTRLTVV.

The chain joins TRBV19 to TRBJ1-1; no firm D call. Germline CDR1 and CDR2: LNHDA and SQIVND (reference sequence). V lost 6 bases to trimming and J lost 0 bases, with 11 bases between them. The CDR3 is 14 amino acids. The DNA of the CDR3 is TGTGCCAGTAGATGGACCGTCATGAACACTGAAGCTTTCTTT. Its translation: CASRWTVMNTEAFF.

V is TRBV20-1 and J is TRBJ2-2; 7 positions agree with TRBD1. Germline trimming cut 6 bases from V and 6 bases from J; bases unmatched to any gene: 13. This CDR3 comprises 15 residues. Germline assignment: CDR1 DFQATT and CDR2 SNEGSKA (reference sequence). The CDR3: CSAGPGQSPPGELFF. CDR3 sequence (DNA): TGCAGTGCAGGACCGGGACAGTCCCCCCCCGGGGAGCTGTTTTTT.

This clonotype was seen only a few times. The chain combines TRBV4-1 with TRBJ1-5; the match to TRBD1 covers 8 bases. Germline V CDR1 and CDR2: MGHRA, YSYEKL. The CDR3 consists of 18 residues. J gave up 0 bases and V 0 bases, and 7 bases lay outside the gene matches. The CDR3: CASSQDLQGAYSNQPQHF. Here the CDR3 DNA reads TGCGCCAGCAGCCAAGATCTGCAGGGGGCTTATAGCAATCAGCCCCAGCATTTT.

This clonotype showed up just once. The rearrangement joins TRBV7-3 to TRBJ2-1; 9 bases are a match to TRBD2. The CDR3 loop spans 14 amino acids. V shed 5 bases, J shed 4 bases, and the junction held 3 bases outside the gene matches. Germline V gene sequence: CDR1 SGHTA, CDR2 FQGTGA. This CDR3 reads CASSASGTYNEQFF. The CDR3 region has the DNA TGTGCCAGCAGCGCTAGCGGGACTTACAATGAGCAGTTCTTC. The full variable domain, in which reference TRBV7-3 and TRBJ2-1 provide the parts outside the CDR3, is GAGVSQTPSNKVTEKGKYVELRCDPISGHTALYWYRQSLGQGPEFLIYFQGTGAADDSGLPNDRFFAVRPEGSVSTLKIQRTERGDSAVYLCASSASGTYNEQFFGPGTRLTVL.

The genes are TRBV12-3 or TRBV12-4 and TRBJ2-1; D could derive from TRBD1 or TRBD2 (5 bases each). This CDR3 has 14 residues. With 2 bases removed from V and 15 bases from J, the gap between germline ends came to 20 bases. CDR3 nucleotides: TGTGCCAGCAGTTTAATGAGCGGCCAGGGTAGAGGGTTCTTC. It specifies CASSLMSGQGRGFF.

This clonotype was seen repeatedly, ten times or more. The chain links TRBV5-6 to TRBJ2-7; 8 bases align to TRBD2. Germline V CDR1 and CDR2: SGHDT, YYEEEE. V was pared by 4 bases and J by 2 bases, with 5 bases of the junction left unmatched. This CDR3 region has 14 residues. CDR3 bases: TGTGCCAGCAGCCATACTAGCGGAACCTACGAGCAGTACTTC. As protein: CASSHTSGTYEQYF.

This clonotype was observed many times. The chain links TRBV7-9 to TRBJ1-2; D not certain. The CDR3 extends over 14 amino acids. The ends were cut back, 1 base at V and 2 bases at J, with 8 bases in the middle. Germline V gene sequence: CDR1 SEHNR, CDR2 FQNEAQ (reference sequence). As DNA, the CDR3 is TGTGCCAGCAGCTTAGGGTTCCCGAACTATGGCTACACCTTC. The encoded protein is CASSLGFPNYGYTF.

CDR3 region: CASSWQVYNEQFF. The CDR3, as DNA: TGTGCCAGCAGTTGGCAGGTTTACAATGAGCAGTTCTTC. This chain uses TRBV6-2 or TRBV6-3 with TRBJ2-1; no clear D gene. Germline assignment: CDR1 MNHEY and CDR2 SVGEGT. The CDR3 length is 13 residues. The germline V and J ends were trimmed by 4 bases and 4 bases, with 8 bases remaining between them.

J is TRBJ2-7 and V is TRBV12-3 or TRBV12-4; D remains unclear. V lost 3 bases, J lost 1 base, and 7 bases lay in between. The CDR3 contains 13 residues. In DNA form, the CDR3 reads TGTGCCAGCAGTTTGGATCTTTCCTACGAGCAGTACTTC. Protein sequence: CASSLDLSYEQYF.